This T cell receptor (beta chain) comes out of a study of T cells in Graves' hyperthyroidism and ophthalmopathy. Amplification of TCR beta CDR3 regions used RNA as the template. The TCR CDR3 was amplified in a first-round RT-PCR using the HTBI primer set. Each CDR3 protein gets one entry after TCRdb re-called the multiplex PCR reads with MiXCR. The repertoire consists of about 590,000 distinct CDR3 sequences, with roughly 14% occurring once and the leading ten covering about 7%. General study findings and limits: Progression to ophthalmopathy was predicted a median of 6.5 months early. Peripheral blood also featured most of the thyroid clonotypes expanded above 0.001.

Points on this clonotype: The antigen remains unidentified.

Germline CDR1 LNHDA, CDR2 SQIVND (reference sequence). The CDR3 has 14 residues. Trimming removed 2 bases from V and 2 bases from J, with 7 bases in between. Together with thyroid ultrasound, orbital computed tomography, serum thyroxine and TRAb, clinical symptoms were used for diagnoses. Source material for PBMCs was over 8 ml fresh peripheral blood. This rearrangement joins TRBV19 to TRBJ1-5; D is uncertain. Sequenced material: blood. This receptor was taken from a woman aged 30 to 39 with Graves' hyperthyroidism. In DNA form, the CDR3 reads TGTGCCAGTAGTATATCCCAGGGCAATCAGCCCCAGCATTTT. It encodes CASSISQGNQPQHF.